This record covers a single T cell receptor (beta chain). The sample comes from a study of CD8+CD57+ T cells in acquired aplastic anemia. Study context: Roughly 3.1 ug was the average amount of DNA from sorted CD4+ and CD8+ cells.

CDR3 and TCR beta VDJ profiling relied on a genomic DNA template. TCRdb analysed the reads with MiXCR anew, one entry per CDR3 protein. Of 200,000 to 250,000 distinct CDR3 sequences detected, 61% appear once; the ten largest clones hold roughly 29%. This clonotype originated in a human donor in good health. The sequencing input was sorted CD4+, CD8+, or CD8+CD57+ T cells (not recorded which) from PBMCs.

The CDR3 reads CASSEDGTGVGETQYF. The CDR3 DNA is TGTGCCAGCAGTGAAGATGGGACAGGGGTAGGAGAGACCCAGTACTTC. This chain links TRBV25-1 with TRBJ2-5; 10 positions match TRBD1. The CDR3 runs to 16 residues. V shed 2 bases and J 4 bases; nucleotides not matched to a gene: 7. Germline V gene sequence: CDR1 MGHDK, CDR2 SYGVNS.